The following is a TCR beta chain sequence with its context. The data originate from a study of blood T cell repertoires in COVID-19. Study summary: T cells, B-cell-depleted T cells, or PBMCs provided the cDNA or gDNA that served as material.

Per the authors' pipeline: Estimates of nucleated cell counts were drawn from the amplification of reference gene primers. Using immunoSEQ multiplex PCR, the repertoire was profiled, and TCRdb retains in-frame clones only, with some absent. V, J and clone size reflect that table, while D and trimming were determined from the DNA. The table records 25,000 to 35,000 clones, 70% to 85% of them present only once. In germline, CDR1 is WNHNN, CDR2 SYGVQD (reference sequence). V lost 8 bases to trimming and J lost 1 base; unmatched junction nucleotides: 9. The CDR3 is 16 residues long. The rearrangement links TRBV10-1 to TRBJ2-5; 11 bases agree with TRBD2. Source material: peripheral blood. The sequence derives from a man older than 75 with active or convalescent COVID-19. The CDR3 reads CASGKTSGKFQETQYF. The CDR3 DNA follows: TGCGCCAGCGGCAAGACTAGCGGGAAGTTCCAAGAGACCCAGTACTTC.